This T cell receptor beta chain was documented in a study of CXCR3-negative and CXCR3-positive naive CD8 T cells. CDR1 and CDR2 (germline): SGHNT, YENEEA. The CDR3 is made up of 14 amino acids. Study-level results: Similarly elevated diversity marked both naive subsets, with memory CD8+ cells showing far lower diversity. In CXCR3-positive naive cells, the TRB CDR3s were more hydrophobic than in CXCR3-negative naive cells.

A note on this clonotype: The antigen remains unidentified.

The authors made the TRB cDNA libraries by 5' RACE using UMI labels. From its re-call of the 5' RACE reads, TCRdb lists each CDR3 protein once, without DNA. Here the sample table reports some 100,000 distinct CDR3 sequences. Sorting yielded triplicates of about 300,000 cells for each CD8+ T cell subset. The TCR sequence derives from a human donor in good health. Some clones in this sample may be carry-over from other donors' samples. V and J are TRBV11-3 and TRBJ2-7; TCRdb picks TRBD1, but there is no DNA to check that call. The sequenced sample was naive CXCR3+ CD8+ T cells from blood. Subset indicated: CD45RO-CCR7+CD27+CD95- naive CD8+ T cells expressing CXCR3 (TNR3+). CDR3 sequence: CASSERDRAYEQYF.